The 11 T cell receptor beta chains below all came from one sample that was sequenced in a study of regulatory T cells in long-lasting Graves disease. The sample's time point: newly diagnosed GD, antithyroid drugs for less than 3 months. From PBMCs, RNA was extracted and then used to make the TCR library. Arm-PCR of CDR3 regions with iRepertoire HTBI primers generated TCR beta libraries. TCRdb itself ran the multiplex PCR reads through MiXCR, one entry per CDR3 protein. This sample has about half a million distinct CDR3 sequences; 12% occur once, and the top ten carry over 7%. These data also featured in a second study, about T cells in Graves' hyperthyroidism and ophthalmopathy.

The sample was peripheral blood mononuclear cells (PBMCs), taken at new diagnosis, from a patient treated with antithyroid drugs. These receptors all stem from a woman aged 25 to 39 with Graves disease.

The rearrangement joins TRBV19 to TRBJ2-7, with D perhaps being TRBD1 or TRBD2 (5 bases each). The CDR3 contains 15 residues. V shed 5 bases and J shed 0 bases, with 14 bases lying between them. The germline CDR1 and CDR2 sequences are LNHDA and SQIVND (reference sequence). DNA for the CDR3: TGTGCCAGTAGTTACCGGGACCGAAGCTCCTACGAGCAGTACTTC. Encoded protein: CASSYRDRSSYEQYF.

At least ten counts were recorded for this clonotype. This sequence joins TRBV18 and TRBJ1-5, with D tentatively TRBD1 (5 bases). CDR1 KGHSH and CDR2 LQKENI come from the germline V gene. Trimming shortened V by 8 bases and J by 0 bases, and 11 bases separated the two germline ends. This CDR3 comprises 14 residues. The CDR3 DNA sequence: TGTGCCAGCCGGGACTACAATAGCAATCAGCCCCAGCATTTT. Amino acids: CASRDYNSNQPQHF.

The V and J genes are TRBV29-1 and TRBJ2-1; 9 bases match TRBD2. The CDR3 is 14 amino acids. CDR1 and CDR2 (germline): SQVTM, ANQGSEA. The V gene end was trimmed by 6 bases and the J gene end by 7 bases; junction bases not matched to a gene: 10. CDR3 in DNA: TGCAGCGTAGCCGGGACTAGCTCAACTAATGAGCAGTTCTTC. Its protein product is CSVAGTSSTNEQFF.

This clonotype was detected many times. CDR3 in amino acids: CASSSGRGLDGYTF. In DNA form, the CDR3 reads TGTGCCAGCAGTTCGGGCAGGGGGCTGGATGGCTACACCTTC. V is TRBV6-2 or TRBV6-3 and J is TRBJ1-2; TRBD1 matches 8 bases. Germline V gives CDR1 MNHEY, CDR2 SVGEGT. J gave up 6 bases and V 4 bases, and 7 bases lay outside the gene matches. The CDR3 has 14 amino acids.

This clonotype has a handful of counts. The gene calls are TRBV7-3 and TRBJ2-1; either TRBD1 or TRBD2 may supply D (5 bases each). The CDR3 totals 16 residues. V lost 2 bases and J 0 bases, leaving 11 bases between the germline ends. Germline values: CDR1 SGHTA, CDR2 FQGTGA. CDR3 sequence (DNA): TGTGCCAGCAGCTTATACGGGACCAGCTCCTACAATGAGCAGTTCTTC. It encodes CASSLYGTSSYNEQFF.

This clonotype has a handful of counts. The rearrangement uses TRBV5-4 and TRBJ2-4, with TRBD2 matching 9 bases. Germline trimming cut 0 bases from V and 7 bases from J; bases unmatched to any gene: 14. Germline lookup yields CDR1 SGHNT and CDR2 YYREEE (reference sequence). The CDR3 consists of 18 residues. CDR3 in amino acids: CASSLAPGGRAELNIQYF. CDR3 nucleotide sequence: TGTGCCAGCAGCTTGGCCCCCGGCGGGAGGGCCGAGTTGAACATTCAGTACTTC.

This clonotype was counted a few times. The rearrangement joins TRBV6-2 or TRBV6-3 to TRBJ2-4, with 10 bases matching TRBD1. Germline V gene sequence: CDR1 MNHEY, CDR2 SVGEGT. The CDR3 is 20 amino acids. J gave up 0 bases and V 2 bases, and 13 bases lay outside the gene matches. The CDR3 is CASSYEVGQGILLAKNIQYF. For the CDR3, the DNA is TGTGCCAGCAGTTACGAAGTGGGACAGGGGATTCTTCTAGCCAAAAACATTCAGTACTTC.

This clonotype was seen ten or more times. The V call is TRBV2, the J call TRBJ2-7; D not resolved. The CDR3 totals 12 residues. Between the trimmed V and J ends, which lost 8 bases and 4 bases, there was a span of 12 bases. The germline gives CDR1 SNHLY, CDR2 FYNNEI. The CDR3 sequence is CASSTGTYEQYF. CDR3 nucleotides: TGTGCCAGCTCAACGGGTACATACGAGCAGTACTTC. Supplemented by reference TRBV2 and TRBJ2-7, the full variable domain reads EPEVTQTPSHQVTQMGQEVILRCVPISNHLYFYWYRQILGQKVEFLVSFYNNEISEKSEIFDDQFSVERPDGSNFTLKIRSTKLEDSAMYFCASSTGTYEQYFGPGTRLTVT.

This clonotype has a handful of counts. Here the CDR3 reads CATSRDPAGYNEQFF. The CDR3 DNA follows: TGTGCCACCAGCAGAGATCCGGCTGGTTACAATGAGCAGTTCTTC. The rearrangement uses TRBV15 and TRBJ2-1; D unresolved. The CDR3 is 15 residues long. Germline-derived CDR1 and CDR2 are LNHNV and YYDKDF (reference sequence). V lost 0 bases to trimming and J lost 4 bases, with 10 bases between them.

This clonotype showed up many times. This chain joins TRBV27 and TRBJ2-1, with unresolved D. The ends were cut back, 4 bases at V and 0 bases at J, with 7 bases in the middle. Germline loops: CDR1 MNHEY, CDR2 SMNVEV (reference sequence). This CDR3 spans 14 amino acids. The CDR3 loop is CASSSLVSYNEQFF. The CDR3 bases are TGTGCCAGCAGTTCTTTAGTCTCCTACAATGAGCAGTTCTTC.

The chain links TRBV5-1 to TRBJ1-1; 8 bases are shared with TRBD1. J gave up 5 bases and V 3 bases, and 9 bases lay outside the gene matches. CDR3 size: 15 residues. CDR1 SGHRS and CDR2 YFSETQ come from the germline V gene. The CDR3 is CASSSGGRGLTEAFF. The DNA of the CDR3 is TGCGCCAGCAGCTCGGGAGGCAGGGGGCTGACTGAAGCTTTCTTT.